What follows describes a single TCR beta chain. Per the authors' pipeline: Counts of nucleated cells, estimated from reference gene primer amplification, were obtained. Repertoires were generated with immunoSEQ multiplex PCR, while TCRdb's copy carries only in-frame clones and drops some. The DNA gave D and trimming, while V, J and clone size come from that table. The data contain over 200,000 clones, roughly nine tenths of them singletons. These data belong to a study of blood T cell repertoires in COVID-19. Study-level background: The cDNA or gDNA used as material had been derived from T cells, B-cell-depleted T cells, or PBMCs.

The germline V gene has CDR1 SEHNR and CDR2 FQNEAQ (reference sequence). The CDR3 length is 14 residues. Trimming took off 1 base at V and 5 bases at J, with 10 bases between the two ends. Sequenced: peripheral blood. The chain uses TRBV7-9 and TRBJ2-3; maybe TRBD1 (5 bases). The TCR was taken from a man between 60 and 70 years old who had recovered from COVID-19. CDR3 loop: CASSLGQFGDTQYF. The DNA for the CDR3 is TGTGCCAGCAGCTTAGGACAGTTCGGAGATACGCAGTATTTT.